This record covers a single TCR beta chain. Its antigen is not known. These data come from a study of beta chain features in type 1 diabetes. The study, taken as a whole, reports: TCRB CDR3 length was moderately but significantly reduced in all four CD4+ subsets of Type 1 diabetes patients. In type 1 diabetes patients, VDJ junctions had fewer insertions; deletions at these junctions were more frequent.

Per germline, CDR1 MGHRA and CDR2 YSYEKL. The CDR3 covers 16 residues. Trimming cost V 0 bases and J 5 bases; bases outside gene matches: 10. The study reverse transcribed the entire isolated RNA, so it sequenced expressed TCRB transcripts. The table came from immunoSEQ multiplex PCR; TCRdb's copy has only in-frame clones and leaves some out. The data hold 200,000 to 250,000 clones, with approximately 13% observed a single time. This rearrangement joins TRBV4-1 to TRBJ2-7; 7 bases map to TRBD1. This TCR was recovered from a man younger than 45 with type 1 diabetes. The sequenced sample was naive CD4+ T cells from blood. In DNA form, the CDR3 reads TGCGCCAGCAGCCAAGAACCAACAGGGGTCTTAAACGAGCAGTACTTC. Translation: CASSQEPTGVLNEQYF.